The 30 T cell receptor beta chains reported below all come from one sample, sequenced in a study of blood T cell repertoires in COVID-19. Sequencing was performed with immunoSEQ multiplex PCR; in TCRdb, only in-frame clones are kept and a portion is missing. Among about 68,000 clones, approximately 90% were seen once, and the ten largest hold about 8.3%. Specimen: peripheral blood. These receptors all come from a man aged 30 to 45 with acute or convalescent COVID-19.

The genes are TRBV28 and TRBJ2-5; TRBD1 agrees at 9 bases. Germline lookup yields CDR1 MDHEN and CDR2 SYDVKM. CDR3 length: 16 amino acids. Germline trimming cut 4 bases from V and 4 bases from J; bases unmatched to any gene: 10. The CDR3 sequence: CASSSMGDRARETQYF. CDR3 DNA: TGTGCCAGCAGTTCCATGGGGGACAGGGCTCGAGAGACCCAGTACTTC.

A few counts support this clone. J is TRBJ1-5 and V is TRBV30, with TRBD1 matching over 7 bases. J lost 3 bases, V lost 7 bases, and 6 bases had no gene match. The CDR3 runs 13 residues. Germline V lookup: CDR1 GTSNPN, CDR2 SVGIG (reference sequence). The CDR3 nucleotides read TGTGCCTTAAGTGGACAGGACAATCAGCCCCAGCATTTT. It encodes CALSGQDNQPQHF.

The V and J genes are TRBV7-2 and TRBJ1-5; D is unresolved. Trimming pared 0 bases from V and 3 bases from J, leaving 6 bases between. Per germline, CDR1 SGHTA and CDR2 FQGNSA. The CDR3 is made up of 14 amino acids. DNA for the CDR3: TGTGCCAGCAGCTTAGCCTACCACAATCAGCCCCAGCATTTT. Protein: CASSLAYHNQPQHF.

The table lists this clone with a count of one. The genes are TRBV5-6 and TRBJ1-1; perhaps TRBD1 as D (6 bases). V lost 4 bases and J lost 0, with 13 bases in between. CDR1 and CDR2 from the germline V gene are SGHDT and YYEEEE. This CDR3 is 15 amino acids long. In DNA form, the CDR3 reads TGTGCCAGCAGCATACCGACAGGCCTGAACACTGAAGCTTTCTTT. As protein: CASSIPTGLNTEAFF.

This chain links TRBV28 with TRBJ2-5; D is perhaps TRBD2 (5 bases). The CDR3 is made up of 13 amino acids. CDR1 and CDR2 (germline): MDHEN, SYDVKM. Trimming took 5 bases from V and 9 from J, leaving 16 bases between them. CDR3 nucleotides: TGTGCCAGCAGTGTCCTAGCTTCCCGGGCCCAGTACTTC. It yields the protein CASSVLASRAQYF.

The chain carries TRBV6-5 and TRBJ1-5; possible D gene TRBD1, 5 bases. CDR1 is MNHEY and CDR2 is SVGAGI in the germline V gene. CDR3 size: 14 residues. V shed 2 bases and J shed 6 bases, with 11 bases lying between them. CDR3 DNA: TGTGCCAGCAGTTACGGAGGGGTCGGTCAGCCCCAGCATTTT. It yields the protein CASSYGGVGQPQHF.

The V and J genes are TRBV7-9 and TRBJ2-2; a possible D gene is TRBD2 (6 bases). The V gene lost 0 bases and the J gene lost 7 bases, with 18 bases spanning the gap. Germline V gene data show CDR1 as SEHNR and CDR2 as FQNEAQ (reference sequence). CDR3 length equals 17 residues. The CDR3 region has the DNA TGTGCCAGCAGCTTAGCGCGAGATCTAGGGAGGAACGGGGAGCTGTTTTTT. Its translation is CASSLARDLGRNGELFF.

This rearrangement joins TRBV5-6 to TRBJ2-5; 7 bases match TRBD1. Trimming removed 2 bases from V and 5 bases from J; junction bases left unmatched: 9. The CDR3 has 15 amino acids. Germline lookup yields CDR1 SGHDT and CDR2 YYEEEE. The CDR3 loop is CASSFLRQGGETQYF. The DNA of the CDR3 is TGTGCCAGCAGCTTTCTTCGACAGGGCGGGGAGACCCAGTACTTC.

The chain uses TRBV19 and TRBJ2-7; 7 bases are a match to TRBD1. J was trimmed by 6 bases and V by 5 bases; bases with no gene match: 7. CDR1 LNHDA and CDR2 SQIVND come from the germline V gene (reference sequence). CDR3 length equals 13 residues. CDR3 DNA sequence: TGTGCCAGTAGTGCAGACAGGGTGGGCGAGCAGTACTTC. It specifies CASSADRVGEQYF. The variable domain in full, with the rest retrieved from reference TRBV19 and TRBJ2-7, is DGGITQSPKYLFRKEGQNVTLSCEQNLNHDAMYWYRQDPGQGLRLIYYSQIVNDFQKGDIAEGYSVSREKKESFPLTVTSAQKNPTAFYLCASSADRVGEQYFGPGTRLTVT.

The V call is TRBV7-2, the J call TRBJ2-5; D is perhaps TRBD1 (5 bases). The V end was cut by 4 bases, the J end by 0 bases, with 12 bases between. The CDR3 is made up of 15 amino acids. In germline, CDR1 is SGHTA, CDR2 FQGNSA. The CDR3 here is CASSSATAHQETQYF. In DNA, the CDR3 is TGTGCCAGCAGCTCCGCGACAGCGCACCAAGAGACCCAGTACTTC.

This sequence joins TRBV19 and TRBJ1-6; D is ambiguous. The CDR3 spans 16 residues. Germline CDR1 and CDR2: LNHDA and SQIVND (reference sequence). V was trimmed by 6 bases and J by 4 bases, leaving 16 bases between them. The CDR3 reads CASRPNREAYNSPLHF. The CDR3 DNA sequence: TGTGCCAGTAGGCCAAACCGCGAGGCGTATAATTCACCCCTCCACTTT.

CDR3 protein: CASGSPGANVLTF. The CDR3 DNA sequence: TGTGCCAGCGGGAGCCCTGGGGCCAACGTCCTGACTTTC. V and J are TRBV12-3 or TRBV12-4 and TRBJ2-6, with a tentative D call TRBD2 (5 bases). CDR3 length: 13 residues. V was pared by 8 bases and J by 2 bases, with 7 bases between.

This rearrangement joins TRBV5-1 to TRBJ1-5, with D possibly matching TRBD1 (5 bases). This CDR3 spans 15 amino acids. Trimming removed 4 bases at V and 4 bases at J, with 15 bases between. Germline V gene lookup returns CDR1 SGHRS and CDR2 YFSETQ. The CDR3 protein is CASSPGVSLNQPQHF. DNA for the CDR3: TGCGCCAGCAGCCCGGGGGTTTCGCTGAATCAGCCCCAGCATTTT.

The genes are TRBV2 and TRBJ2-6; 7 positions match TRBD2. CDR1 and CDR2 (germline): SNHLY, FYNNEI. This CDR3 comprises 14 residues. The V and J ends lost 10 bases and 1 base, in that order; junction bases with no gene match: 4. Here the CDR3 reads CATSRESGANVLTF. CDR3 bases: TGTGCCACGTCGCGGGAGTCTGGGGCCAACGTCCTGACTTTC.

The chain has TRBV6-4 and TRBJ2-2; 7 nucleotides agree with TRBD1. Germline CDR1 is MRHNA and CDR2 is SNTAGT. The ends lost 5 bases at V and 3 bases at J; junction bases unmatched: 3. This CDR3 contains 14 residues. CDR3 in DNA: TGTGCCAGCAGTACCGGGACAGACACCGGGGAGCTGTTTTTT. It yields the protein CASSTGTDTGELFF.

CDR3 in amino acids: CASSVLTSGTNTGELFF. In nucleotides, the CDR3 is TGTGCCAGCAGTGTCCTGACTAGCGGGACCAACACCGGGGAGCTGTTTTTT. The V and J genes are TRBV6-1 and TRBJ2-2, with 11 positions matching TRBD2. CDR3 size: 17 residues. Germline V gene data show CDR1 as MNHNS and CDR2 as SASEGT. Unmatched junction bases numbered 6, after V lost 4 bases and J lost 2 bases.

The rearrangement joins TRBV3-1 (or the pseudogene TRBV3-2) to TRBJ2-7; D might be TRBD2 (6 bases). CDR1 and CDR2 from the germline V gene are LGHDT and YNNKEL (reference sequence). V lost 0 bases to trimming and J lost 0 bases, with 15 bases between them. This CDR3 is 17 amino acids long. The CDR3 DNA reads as TGTGCCAGCAGCCAAGATAGATCCGGGACTGCCTCCTACGAGCAGTACTTC. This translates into CASSQDRSGTASYEQYF.

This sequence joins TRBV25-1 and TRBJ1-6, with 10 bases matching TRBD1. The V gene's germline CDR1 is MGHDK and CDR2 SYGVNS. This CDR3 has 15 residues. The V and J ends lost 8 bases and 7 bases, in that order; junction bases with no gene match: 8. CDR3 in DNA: TGTGCCAGCCGGGTCGGGGACAGGGGCAATTCACCCCTCCACTTT. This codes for CASRVGDRGNSPLHF.

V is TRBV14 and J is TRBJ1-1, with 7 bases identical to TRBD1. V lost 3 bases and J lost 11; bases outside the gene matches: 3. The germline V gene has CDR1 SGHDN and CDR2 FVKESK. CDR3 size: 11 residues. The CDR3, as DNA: TGTGCCAGCAGCCACGACAGGGTGGCTTTCTTT. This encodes CASSHDRVAFF.

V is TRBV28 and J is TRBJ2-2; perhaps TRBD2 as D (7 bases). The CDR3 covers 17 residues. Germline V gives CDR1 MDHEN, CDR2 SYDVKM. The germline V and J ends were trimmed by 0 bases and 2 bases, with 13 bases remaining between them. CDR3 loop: CASSLWGGLANTGELFF. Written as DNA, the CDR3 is TGTGCCAGCAGTTTATGGGGGGGGCTAGCCAACACCGGGGAGCTGTTTTTT.

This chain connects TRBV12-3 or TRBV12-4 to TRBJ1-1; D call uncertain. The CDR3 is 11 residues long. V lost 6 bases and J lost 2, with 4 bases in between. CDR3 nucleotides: TGTGCCAGCAGACAAAACACTGAAGCTTTCTTT. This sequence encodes CASRQNTEAFF.

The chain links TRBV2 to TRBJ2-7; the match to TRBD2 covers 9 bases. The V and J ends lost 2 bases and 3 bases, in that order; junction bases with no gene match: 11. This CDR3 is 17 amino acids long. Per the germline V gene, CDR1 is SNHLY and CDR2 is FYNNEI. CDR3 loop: CASSEWLAGTVNYEQYF. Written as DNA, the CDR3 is TGTGCCAGCAGTGAATGGCTAGCGGGGACCGTTAACTACGAGCAGTACTTC.

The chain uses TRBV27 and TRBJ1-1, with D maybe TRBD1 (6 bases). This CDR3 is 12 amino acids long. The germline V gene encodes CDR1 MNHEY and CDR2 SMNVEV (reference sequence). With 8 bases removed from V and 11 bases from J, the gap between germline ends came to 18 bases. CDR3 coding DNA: TGTGCCAGCGTTCCCTATCAGGGGCCGGCTTTCTTT. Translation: CASVPYQGPAFF.

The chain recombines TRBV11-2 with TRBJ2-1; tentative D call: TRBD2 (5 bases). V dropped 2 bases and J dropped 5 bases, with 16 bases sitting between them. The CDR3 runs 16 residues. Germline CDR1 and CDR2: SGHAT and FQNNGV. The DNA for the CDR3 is TGTGCCAGCAGCTTAACCGCGATACTAGTCAACAATGAGCAGTTCTTC. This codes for CASSLTAILVNNEQFF.

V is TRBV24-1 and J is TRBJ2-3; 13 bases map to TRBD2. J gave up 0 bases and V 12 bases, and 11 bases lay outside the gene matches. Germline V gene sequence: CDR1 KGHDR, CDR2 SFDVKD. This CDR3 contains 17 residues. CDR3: CAVQIRGLAGSTDTQYF. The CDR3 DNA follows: TGTGCCGTCCAGATCCGGGGACTAGCGGGGAGCACAGATACGCAGTATTTT.

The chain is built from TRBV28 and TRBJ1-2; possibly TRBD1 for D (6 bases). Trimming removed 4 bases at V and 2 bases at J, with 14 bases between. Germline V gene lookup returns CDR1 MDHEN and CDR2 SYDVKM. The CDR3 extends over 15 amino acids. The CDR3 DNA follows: TGTGCCAGCAGTTCGCCAGGGGAATCAAACTATGGCTACACCTTC. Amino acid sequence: CASSSPGESNYGYTF.

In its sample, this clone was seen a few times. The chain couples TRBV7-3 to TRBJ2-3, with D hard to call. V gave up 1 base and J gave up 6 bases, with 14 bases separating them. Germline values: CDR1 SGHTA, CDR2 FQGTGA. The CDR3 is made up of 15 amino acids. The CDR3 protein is CASSLSSTRSDTQYF. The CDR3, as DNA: TGTGCCAGCAGCTTAAGTAGCACTCGGTCGGATACGCAGTATTTT.

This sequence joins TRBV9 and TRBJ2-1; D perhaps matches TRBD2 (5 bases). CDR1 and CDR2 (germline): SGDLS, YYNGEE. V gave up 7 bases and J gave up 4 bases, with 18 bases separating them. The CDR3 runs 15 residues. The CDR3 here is CASAPLTGVYNEQFF. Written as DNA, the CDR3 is TGTGCCAGCGCCCCTTTGACCGGGGTATACAATGAGCAGTTCTTC.

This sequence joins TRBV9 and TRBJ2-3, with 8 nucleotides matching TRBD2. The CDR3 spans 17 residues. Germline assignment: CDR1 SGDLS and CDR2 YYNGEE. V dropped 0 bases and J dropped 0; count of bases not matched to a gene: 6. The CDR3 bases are TGTGCCAGCAGCGTAGAGCGACTAGCGAAAAGCACAGATACGCAGTATTTT. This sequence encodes CASSVERLAKSTDTQYF.

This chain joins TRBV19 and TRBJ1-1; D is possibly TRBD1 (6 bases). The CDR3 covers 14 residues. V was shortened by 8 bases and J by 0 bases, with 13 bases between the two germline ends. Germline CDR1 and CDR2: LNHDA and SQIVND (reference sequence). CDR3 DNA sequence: TGTGCCAGTCTCGGGGGGGCCCTGAACACTGAAGCTTTCTTT. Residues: CASLGGALNTEAFF. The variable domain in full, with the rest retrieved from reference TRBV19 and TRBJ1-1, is DGGITQSPKYLFRKEGQNVTLSCEQNLNHDAMYWYRQDPGQGLRLIYYSQIVNDFQKGDIAEGYSVSREKKESFPLTVTSAQKNPTAFYLCASLGGALNTEAFFGQGTRLTVV.